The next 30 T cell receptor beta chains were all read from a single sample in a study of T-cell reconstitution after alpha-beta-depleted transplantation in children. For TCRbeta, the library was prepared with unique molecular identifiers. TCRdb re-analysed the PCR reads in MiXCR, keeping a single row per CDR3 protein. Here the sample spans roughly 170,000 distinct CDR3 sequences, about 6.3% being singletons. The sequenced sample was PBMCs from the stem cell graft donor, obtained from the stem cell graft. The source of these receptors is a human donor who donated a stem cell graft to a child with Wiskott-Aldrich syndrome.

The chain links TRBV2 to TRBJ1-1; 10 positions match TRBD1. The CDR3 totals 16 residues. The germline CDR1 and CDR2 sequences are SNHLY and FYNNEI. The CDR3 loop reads CANTDGTGDLNTEAFF. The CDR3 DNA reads TGTGCTAATACAGACGGGACAGGGGATTTGAACACTGAAGCTTTCTTT.

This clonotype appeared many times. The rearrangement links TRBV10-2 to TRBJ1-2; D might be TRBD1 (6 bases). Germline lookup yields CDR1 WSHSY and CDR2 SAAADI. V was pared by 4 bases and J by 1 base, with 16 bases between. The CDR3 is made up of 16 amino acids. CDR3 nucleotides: TGCGCCAGCAGTGGGGGGCCCGGAGCCAGTAACTATGGCTACACCTTC. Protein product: CASSGGPGASNYGYTF.

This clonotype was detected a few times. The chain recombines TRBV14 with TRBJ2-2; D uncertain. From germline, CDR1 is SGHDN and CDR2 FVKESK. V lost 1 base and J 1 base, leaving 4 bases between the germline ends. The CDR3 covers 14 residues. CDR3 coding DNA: TGTGCCAGCAGCCAAGTCTGGAACACCGGGGAGCTGTTTTTT. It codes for CASSQVWNTGELFF.

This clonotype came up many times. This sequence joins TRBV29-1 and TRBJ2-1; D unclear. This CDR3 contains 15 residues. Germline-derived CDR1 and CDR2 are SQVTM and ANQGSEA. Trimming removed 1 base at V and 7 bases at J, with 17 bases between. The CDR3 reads CSVEVRSAGGNEQFF. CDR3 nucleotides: TGCAGCGTTGAAGTTCGGAGCGCCGGCGGAAATGAGCAGTTCTTC.

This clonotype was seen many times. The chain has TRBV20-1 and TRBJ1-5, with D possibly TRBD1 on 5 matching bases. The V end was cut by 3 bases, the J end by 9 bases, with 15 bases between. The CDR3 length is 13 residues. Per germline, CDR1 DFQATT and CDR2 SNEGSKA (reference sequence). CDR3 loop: CSARGPQNGPQHF. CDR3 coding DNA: TGCAGTGCTAGGGGGCCCCAAAACGGGCCCCAGCATTTT.

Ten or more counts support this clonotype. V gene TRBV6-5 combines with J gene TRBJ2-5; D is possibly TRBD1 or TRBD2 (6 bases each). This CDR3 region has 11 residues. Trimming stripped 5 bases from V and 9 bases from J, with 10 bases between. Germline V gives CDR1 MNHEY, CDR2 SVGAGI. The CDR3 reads CASSQGTSQYF. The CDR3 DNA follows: TGTGCCAGCAGTCAGGGGACTTCCCAGTACTTC.

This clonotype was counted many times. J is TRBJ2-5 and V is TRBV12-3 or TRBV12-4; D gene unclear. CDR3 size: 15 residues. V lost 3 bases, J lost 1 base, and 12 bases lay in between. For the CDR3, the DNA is TGTGCCAGCAGTTTCGCCAGAGCTGGCCAAGAGACCCAGTACTTC. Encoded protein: CASSFARAGQETQYF.

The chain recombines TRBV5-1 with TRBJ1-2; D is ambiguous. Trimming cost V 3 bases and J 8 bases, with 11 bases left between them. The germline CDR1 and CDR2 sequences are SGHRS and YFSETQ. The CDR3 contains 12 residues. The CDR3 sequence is CASSSAAEGYTF. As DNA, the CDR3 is TGCGCCAGCAGCTCAGCCGCTGAGGGCTACACCTTC.

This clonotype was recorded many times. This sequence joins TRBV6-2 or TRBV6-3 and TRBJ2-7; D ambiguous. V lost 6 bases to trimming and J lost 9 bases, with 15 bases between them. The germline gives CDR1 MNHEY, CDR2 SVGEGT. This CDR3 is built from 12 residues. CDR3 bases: TGTGCCAGCAGCCTCCAGACCCACGGGCAGTACTTC. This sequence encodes CASSLQTHGQYF.

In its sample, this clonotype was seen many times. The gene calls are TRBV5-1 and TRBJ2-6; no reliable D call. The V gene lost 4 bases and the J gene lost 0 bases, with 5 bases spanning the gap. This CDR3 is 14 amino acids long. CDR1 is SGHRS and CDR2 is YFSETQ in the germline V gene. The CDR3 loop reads CASSTVSGANVLTF. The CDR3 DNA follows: TGCGCCAGCAGCACGGTCTCTGGGGCCAACGTCCTGACTTTC.

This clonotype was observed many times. CDR3 sequence reads: CSVAKIQGEAFF. The CDR3 DNA reads as TGCAGCGTGGCGAAGATACAGGGTGAAGCTTTCTTT. The rearrangement uses TRBV29-1 and TRBJ1-1; D possibly corresponds to TRBD1 (6 bases). The CDR3 is 12 residues long. Germline assignment: CDR1 SQVTM and CDR2 ANQGSEA. V was cut by 6 bases and J by 7 bases, with 15 bases left in between.

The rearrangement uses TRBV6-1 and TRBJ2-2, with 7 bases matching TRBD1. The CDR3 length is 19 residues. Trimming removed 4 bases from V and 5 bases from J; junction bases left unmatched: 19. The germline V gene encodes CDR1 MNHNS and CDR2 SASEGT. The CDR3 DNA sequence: TGTGCCAGCAGTGGTCCTTCGGGACAGCGGCATTTTGAGACCGGGGAGCTGTTTTTT. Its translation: CASSGPSGQRHFETGELFF.

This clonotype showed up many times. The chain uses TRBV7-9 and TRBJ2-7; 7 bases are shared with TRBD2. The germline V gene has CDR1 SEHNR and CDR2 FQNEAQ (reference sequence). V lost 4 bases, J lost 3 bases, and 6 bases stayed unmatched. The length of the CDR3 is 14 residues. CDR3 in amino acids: CASSSSGGVYEQYF. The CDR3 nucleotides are TGTGCCAGCAGCTCTAGCGGTGGGGTCTACGAGCAGTACTTC.

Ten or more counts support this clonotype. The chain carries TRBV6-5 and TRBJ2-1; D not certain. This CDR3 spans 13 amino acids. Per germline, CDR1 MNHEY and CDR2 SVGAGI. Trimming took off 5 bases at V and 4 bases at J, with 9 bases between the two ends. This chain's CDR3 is CASSPNPYNEQFF. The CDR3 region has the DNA TGTGCCAGCAGTCCCAACCCTTACAATGAGCAGTTCTTC.

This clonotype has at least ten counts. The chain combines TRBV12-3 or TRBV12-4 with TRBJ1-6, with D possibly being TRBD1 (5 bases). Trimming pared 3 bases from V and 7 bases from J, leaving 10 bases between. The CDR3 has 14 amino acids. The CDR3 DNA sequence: TGTGCCAGCAGTTTGTTGGAGGGGAATTCACCCCTCCACTTT. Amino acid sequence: CASSLLEGNSPLHF.

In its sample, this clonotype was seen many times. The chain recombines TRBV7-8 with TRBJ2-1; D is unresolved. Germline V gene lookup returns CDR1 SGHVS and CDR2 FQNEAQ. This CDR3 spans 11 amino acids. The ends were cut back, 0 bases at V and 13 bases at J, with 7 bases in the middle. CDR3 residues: CASSLASNQFF. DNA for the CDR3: TGTGCCAGCAGCTTAGCCTCCAATCAGTTCTTC.

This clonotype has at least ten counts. This CDR3 is CASSLRGTYTEAFF. DNA for the CDR3: TGTGCCAGCAGTTTAAGAGGAACATACACTGAAGCTTTCTTT. This rearrangement joins TRBV27 to TRBJ1-1; D not certain. The V end was cut by 2 bases, the J end by 3 bases, with 10 bases between. Germline V CDR1 and CDR2: MNHEY, SMNVEV (reference sequence). This CDR3 has 14 residues.

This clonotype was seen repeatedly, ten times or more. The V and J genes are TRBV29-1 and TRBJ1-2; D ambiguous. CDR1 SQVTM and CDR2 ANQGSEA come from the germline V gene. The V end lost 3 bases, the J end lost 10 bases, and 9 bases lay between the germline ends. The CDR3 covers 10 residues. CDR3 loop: CSVDLPVYTF. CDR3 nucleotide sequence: TGCAGCGTTGACTTGCCAGTCTACACCTTC. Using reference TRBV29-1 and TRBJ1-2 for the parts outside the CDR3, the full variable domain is SAVISQKPSRDICQRGTSLTIQCQVDSQVTMMFWYRQQPGQSLTLIATANQGSEATYESGFVIDKFPISRPNLTFSTLTVSNMSPEDSSIYLCSVDLPVYTFGSGTRLTVV.

The CDR3 DNA is TGCGCCAGCAGCTTGGCGGTGGGGGCCGGCGAGACCCAGTACTTC. Protein: CASSLAVGAGETQYF. This chain connects TRBV5-1 to TRBJ2-5; D is possibly TRBD1 (6 bases). From germline, CDR1 is SGHRS and CDR2 YFSETQ. V lost 0 bases and J 5 bases, leaving 14 bases between the germline ends. The CDR3 is 15 residues long.

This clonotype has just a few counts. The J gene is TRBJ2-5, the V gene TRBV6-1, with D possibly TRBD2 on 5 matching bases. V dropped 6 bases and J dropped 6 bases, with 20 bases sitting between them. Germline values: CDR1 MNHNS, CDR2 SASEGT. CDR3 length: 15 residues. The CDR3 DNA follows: TGTGCCAGCAGCTCCACATTCACCGGCGGGCAGACCCAGTACTTC. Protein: CASSSTFTGGQTQYF.

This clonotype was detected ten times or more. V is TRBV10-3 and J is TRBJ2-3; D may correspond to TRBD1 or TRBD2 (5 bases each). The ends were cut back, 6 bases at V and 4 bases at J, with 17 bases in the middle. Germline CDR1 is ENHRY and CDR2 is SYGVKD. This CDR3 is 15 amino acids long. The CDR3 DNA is TGTGCCATCAGGGGGGACGACAGAGGACCAGATACGCAGTATTTT. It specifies CAIRGDDRGPDTQYF.

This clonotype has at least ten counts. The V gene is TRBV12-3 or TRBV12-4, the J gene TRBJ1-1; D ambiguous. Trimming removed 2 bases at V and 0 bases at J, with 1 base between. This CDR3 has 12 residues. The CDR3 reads CASSLLNTEAFF. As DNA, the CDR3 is TGTGCCAGCAGTTTATTGAACACTGAAGCTTTCTTT.

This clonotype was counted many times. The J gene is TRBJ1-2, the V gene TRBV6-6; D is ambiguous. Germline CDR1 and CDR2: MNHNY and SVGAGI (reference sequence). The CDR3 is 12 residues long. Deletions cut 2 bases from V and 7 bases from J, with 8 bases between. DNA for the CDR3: TGTGCCAGCAGTTACCTCGACGGTGGCTACACCTTC. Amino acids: CASSYLDGGYTF.

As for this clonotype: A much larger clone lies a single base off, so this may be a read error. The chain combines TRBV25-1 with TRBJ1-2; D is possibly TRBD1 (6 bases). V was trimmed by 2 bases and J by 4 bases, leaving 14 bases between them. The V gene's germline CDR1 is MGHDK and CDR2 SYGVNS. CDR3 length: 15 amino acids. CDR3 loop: CASSEPIGGSYGYTF. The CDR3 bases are TGTGCCAGCAGTGAACCGATAGGGGGTAGCTATGGCTACACCTTC.

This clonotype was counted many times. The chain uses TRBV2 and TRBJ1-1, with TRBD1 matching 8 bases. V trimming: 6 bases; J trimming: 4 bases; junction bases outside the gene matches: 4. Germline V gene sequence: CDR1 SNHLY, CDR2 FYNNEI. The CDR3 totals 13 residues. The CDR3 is CASRLDRATEAFF. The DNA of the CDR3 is TGTGCCAGCAGGCTGGACAGGGCCACTGAAGCTTTCTTT.

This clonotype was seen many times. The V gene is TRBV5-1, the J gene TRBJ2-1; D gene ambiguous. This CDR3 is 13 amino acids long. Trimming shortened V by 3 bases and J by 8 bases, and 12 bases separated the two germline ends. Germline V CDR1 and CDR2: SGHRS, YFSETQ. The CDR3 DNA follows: TGCGCCAGCAGCTCCATCTTATCTGATGAGCAGTTCTTC. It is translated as CASSSILSDEQFF.

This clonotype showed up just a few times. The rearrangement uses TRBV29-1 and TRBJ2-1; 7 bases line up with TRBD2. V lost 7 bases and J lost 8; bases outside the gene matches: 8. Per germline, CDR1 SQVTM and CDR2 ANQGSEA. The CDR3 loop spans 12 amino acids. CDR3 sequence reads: CSARGAGYEQFF. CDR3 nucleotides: TGCAGCGCCCGCGGAGCGGGATATGAGCAGTTCTTC.

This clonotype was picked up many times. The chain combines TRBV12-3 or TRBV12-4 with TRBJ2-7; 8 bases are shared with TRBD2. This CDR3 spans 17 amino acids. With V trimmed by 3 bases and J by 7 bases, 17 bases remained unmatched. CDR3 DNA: TGTGCCAGCAGTTTTGTCTTCAGGAAGCGGGAGAGTAGAGAGCAGTACTTC. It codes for CASSFVFRKRESREQYF.

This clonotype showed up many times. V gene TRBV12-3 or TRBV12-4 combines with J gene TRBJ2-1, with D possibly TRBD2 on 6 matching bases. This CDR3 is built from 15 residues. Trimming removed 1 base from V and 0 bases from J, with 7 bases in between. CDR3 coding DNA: TGTGCCAGCAGTTTAGGGAGGGTCTCCTACAATGAGCAGTTCTTC. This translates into CASSLGRVSYNEQFF.

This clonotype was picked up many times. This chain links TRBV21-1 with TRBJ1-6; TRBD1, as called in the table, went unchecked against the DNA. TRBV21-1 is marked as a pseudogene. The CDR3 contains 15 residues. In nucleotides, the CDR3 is TGTGCCAAAGAAGGGCAGGGAAATAATAATTCACCCCTCCACTTT. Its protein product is CAKEGQGNNNSPLHF.